The source of this T cell receptor (beta chain) is a study of sequential checkpoint blockade in melanoma. Background on the study: After both sequences, patients received maintenance nivolumab.

The J segment lost 7 bases and the V segment lost 6 bases, leaving 12 bases of the junction unmatched. Germline CDR1 and CDR2: MNHNS and SASEGT. CDR3 size: 14 residues. TCRdb's copy holds only in-frame clones and misses some; the assay was immunoSEQ multiplex PCR. Of around 18,000 clones listed, approximately 60% are singletons. As to treatment: randomized to nivolumab then ipilimumab (arm A) or the reverse (arm B). Live CD3+CD8+ CD19− CD56− cells were sorted from PBMCs. The chain is built from TRBV6-1 and TRBJ2-7, with 7 bases that match TRBD2. This sample comprised CD8+ T cells sorted from blood (inferred from file names), obtained from a patient given nivolumab and ipilimumab in sequence. The TCR comes from a human donor with melanoma. The CDR3 bases are TGTGCCAGCAGCCACGGGGCGGGAGTGCTTGAGCAGTACTTC. Protein: CASSHGAGVLEQYF.